The rows below give T cell receptor beta chains drawn from one sample of a study of tissue T cells after allogeneic stem cell transplantation. The method was immunoSEQ multiplex PCR; TCRdb's version includes in-frame clones alone and lacks a portion of them. The sample has about 400 clones, about 77% seen once. This sample comprised jejunal tissue, obtained at autopsy. The receptors come from a female patient aged 35-70 years with steroid-refractory graft-versus-host disease after an allogeneic stem cell transplant. Some T cells may be provided by the graft donor. Both conserved end residues are part of each CDR3. The D gene is left open where the match is weak. Only part of the rows carry a size: once, few, many, or a class if the clone is expanded.

j_call | d_call | v_call | clone_size | cdr3_nt | cdr3_aa
TRBJ2-2 | TRBD2 | TRBV11-2 | - | TGTGCCAGCAGCTTATTGGCTAGCGGGAGGACGAACACCGGGGAGCTGTTTTTT | CASSLLASGRTNTGELFF
TRBJ2-1 | - | TRBV25-1 | once | TGTGCCAGCAGTCCAGGGGGGAGTAGGAAAAATGAGCAGTTCTTC | CASSPGGSRKNEQFF
TRBJ2-1 | TRBD2 | TRBV28 | once | TGTGCCAGCAGTTTGCGCGGGAGGCATTACAATGAGCAGTTCTTC | CASSLRGRHYNEQFF
TRBJ2-7 | - | TRBV9 | - | TGTGCCAGCAGCCTTGGGGTACCCTACGAGCAGTACTTC | CASSLGVPYEQYF
TRBJ2-1 | - | TRBV12-2 | - | TGTGCAAGTCGCTTAGAACTAGCGGGGGACCCTTTCTCCTACAATGAGCAGTTCTTC | CASRLELAGDPFSYNEQFF
TRBJ2-1 | TRBD2 | TRBV9 | - | TGTGCCAGCAGCGTGGGACTAGGTTCCTACAATGAGCAGTTCTTC | CASSVGLGSYNEQFF
TRBJ2-7 | TRBD1 | TRBV24-1 | - | TGTGCCACCAGTGACTGGACAGGAAGAGAGCAGTACTTC | CATSDWTGREQYF
TRBJ1-1 | TRBD1 | TRBV4-1 | - | TGCGCCAGCAGCCATGTAACAGGGGCTGAAGCTTTCTTT | CASSHVTGAEAFF
TRBJ1-3 | - | TRBV13 | - | TGTGCCAGCAGCTTAGCATCAGGGAGGCTCTCTGGAAACACCATATATTTT | CASSLASGRLSGNTIYF
TRBJ2-3 | - | TRBV15 | - | TGTGCCATCTCGATCGGGGCCGATACGCAGTATTTT | CAISIGADTQYF
TRBJ2-1 | - | TRBV7-2 | - | TGTGCCAGCAGCTTACTCGGCGGATGGACCGGGATAATCTACAATGAGCAGTTCTTC | CASSLLGGWTGIIYNEQFF
TRBJ2-3 | TRBD2 | TRBV3-1/TRBV3-2 | few | TGTGCCAGCAGCCATTTTACTAGCGGGAGAGGTTATACGCAGTATTTT | CASSHFTSGRGYTQYF
TRBJ1-1 | - | TRBV19 | few | TGTGCCAGTAGTATTAGGAACACTGAAGCTTTCTTT | CASSIRNTEAFF
TRBJ2-7 | TRBD1 | TRBV5-1 | - | TGCGCCAGCAGCCCTCGGACAGGGGGCAGGTACGAGCAGTACTTC | CASSPRTGGRYEQYF
TRBJ2-1 | - | TRBV14 | once | TGTGCCAGCAGCCAGGTGAACCACAATGAGCAGTTCTTC | CASSQVNHNEQFF
TRBJ1-4 | TRBD1 | TRBV13 | - | TGTGCCAGCAGCTCGGACAGGGTAAATGAAAAACTGTTTTTT | CASSSDRVNEKLFF
TRBJ2-1 | - | TRBV19 | - | TGTGCCAGTAGCGGGGGCCTGAGCTCCTACAATGAGCAGTTCTTC | CASSGGLSSYNEQFF
TRBJ2-1 | TRBD2 | TRBV6-5 | - | TGTGCCAGCAGCGGCATAGCGGGGGGGCCCTATGAGCAGTTCTTC | CASSGIAGGPYEQFF
TRBJ1-1 | - | TRBV19 | few | TGTGCCAGTAGTGCCGGGACGGGTAACACTGAAGCTTTCTTT | CASSAGTGNTEAFF
TRBJ1-2 | - | TRBV3-1/TRBV3-2 | - | TGTGCCAGCAGCCCACGGACAGCTTATGGCTACACCTTC | CASSPRTAYGYTF
TRBJ1-4 | TRBD1 | TRBV3-1/TRBV3-2 | - | TGTGCCAGCAGCCAAGGACAGGGAGAGTTGACTAATGAAAAACTGTTTTTT | CASSQGQGELTNEKLFF
TRBJ1-4 | - | TRBV27 | once | TGTGCCACGCGGGACGCGGGTTATGAAAAACTGTTTTTT | CATRDAGYEKLFF